A single sample gave rise to the 20 T cell receptor beta chains below, sequenced in a study of blood T cell repertoires in COVID-19. Generated by immunoSEQ multiplex PCR, the TCRdb table keeps only in-frame clones and is missing some. Of about 130,000 clones listed, around 85% are singletons. The sample was PBMCs or T cells enriched from blood (not recorded which). The receptors were gathered from a man aged 50-59 years who had recovered from COVID-19.

This clone was seen only once. The V gene is TRBV6-5, the J gene TRBJ1-2; no firm D call. The germline V gene encodes CDR1 MNHEY and CDR2 SVGAGI. The ends were cut back, 4 bases at V and 4 bases at J, with 19 bases in the middle. The CDR3 spans 16 residues. The CDR3 DNA follows: TGTGCCAGCAGTTCCAACATCGCGGTCAGAACCTATGGCTACACCTTC. Protein product: CASSSNIAVRTYGYTF.

The chain is built from TRBV7-2 and TRBJ1-4; 9 nucleotides match TRBD1. Germline V gene lookup returns CDR1 SGHTA and CDR2 FQGNSA. The CDR3 has 14 residues. V lost 5 bases and J lost 7; bases outside the gene matches: 5. CDR3 region: CASSQQGAVEKLFF. Here the CDR3 DNA reads TGTGCCAGCAGCCAACAGGGGGCGGTTGAAAAACTGTTTTTT.

The J gene is TRBJ1-2, the V gene TRBV9, with D unclear. Germline lookup yields CDR1 SGDLS and CDR2 YYNGEE. This CDR3 has 15 residues. Trimming took off 3 bases at V and 2 bases at J, with 14 bases between the two ends. The CDR3 here is CASSGEVLRNYGYTF. Written as DNA, the CDR3 is TGTGCCAGCAGCGGCGAGGTCCTGCGGAACTATGGCTACACCTTC.

The count of this clone is one. V and J are TRBV5-4 and TRBJ1-4; D unresolved. The CDR3 covers 14 residues. The germline V gene encodes CDR1 SGHNT and CDR2 YYREEE (reference sequence). The germline V and J ends were trimmed by 0 bases and 2 bases, with 5 bases remaining between them. CDR3 sequence reads: CASSLGQTNEKLFF. CDR3 sequence (DNA): TGTGCCAGCAGCTTGGGGCAGACTAATGAAAAACTGTTTTTT.

The J gene is TRBJ2-2, the V gene TRBV10-1; the match to TRBD2 covers 8 bases. This CDR3 contains 15 residues. Unmatched junction bases numbered 6, after V lost 3 bases and J lost 6 bases. The germline V gene encodes CDR1 WNHNN and CDR2 SYGVQD (reference sequence). The CDR3 bases are TGCGCCAGCAGTGATAGCAGGCGGGGGGCCGGGGAGCTGTTTTTT. Protein sequence: CASSDSRRGAGELFF.

With regard to this clone: The germline gene is not matched at one end of the junction; a read error may be the cause. This rearrangement joins TRBV2 to TRBJ1-1; possible D gene TRBD1, 5 bases. Germline CDR1 reads SNHLY; CDR2 reads FYNNEI. The CDR3 spans 15 residues. CDR3: CASRPRGGMNTEAFF. In nucleotides, the CDR3 is TGTGCCAGCAGGCCCCGGGGGGGGATGAATACTGAAGCTTTCTTT.

This rearrangement joins TRBV29-1 to TRBJ2-3, with 9 bases aligning to TRBD1. Germline V gene lookup returns CDR1 SQVTM and CDR2 ANQGSEA. The trim removed 8 bases at V and 3 bases at J, leaving 9 bases unmatched. The CDR3 is made up of 14 amino acids. CDR3: CSPPGGQGTDTQYF. The CDR3 nucleotides are TGCAGCCCGCCGGGGGGACAGGGAACAGATACGCAGTATTTT.

This clone was seen just once. The chain couples TRBV7-2 to TRBJ1-4; 9 nucleotides align to TRBD1. Germline CDR1 and CDR2: SGHTA and FQGNSA. The CDR3 has 14 residues. Trimming cost V 6 bases and J 8 bases; bases outside gene matches: 7. Written as DNA, the CDR3 is TGTGCCAGCAGATCCGGGACAGGGTTCGAAAAACTGTTTTTT. It is translated as CASRSGTGFEKLFF.

The chain joins TRBV24-1 to TRBJ2-3; the match to TRBD1 covers 9 bases. Losses at the gene ends were 2 bases for V and 2 bases for J; bases not matched to a gene: 7. The CDR3 consists of 17 residues. The V gene's germline CDR1 is KGHDR and CDR2 SFDVKD. CDR3 in DNA: TGTGCCACCAGTGATTCACAGGGGGCCAGTCTCACAGATACGCAGTATTTT. This codes for CATSDSQGASLTDTQYF.

The genes are TRBV3-1 (or the pseudogene TRBV3-2) and TRBJ1-2, with 12 bases identical to TRBD1. The V segment lost 0 bases and the J segment 3 bases; nucleotides outside the gene matches: 17. The CDR3 extends over 21 amino acids. Germline CDR1 reads LGHDT; CDR2 reads YNNKEL (reference sequence). The DNA of the CDR3 is TGTGCCAGCAGCCAAGATTTCCTAGCATGGGACAGGGGGCCTCGCGACTATGGCTACACCTTC. It yields the protein CASSQDFLAWDRGPRDYGYTF.

The gene calls are TRBV5-1 and TRBJ2-5; 10 bases match TRBD1. This CDR3 has 16 residues. V was pared by 4 bases and J by 4 bases, with 10 bases of the junction left unmatched. Looked up from germline, CDR1 is SGHRS and CDR2 is YFSETQ. This CDR3 reads CASSLLGQGPVETQYF. The DNA of the CDR3 is TGCGCCAGCAGCCTTCTGGGACAGGGGCCTGTAGAGACCCAGTACTTC.

The chain recombines TRBV18 with TRBJ2-2; TRBD2 agrees at 7 bases. Germline-derived CDR1 and CDR2 are KGHSH and LQKENI. Losses at the gene ends were 3 bases for V and 10 bases for J; bases not matched to a gene: 11. The CDR3 consists of 15 residues. DNA for the CDR3: TGTGCCAGCTCACCGGTAGGGACTACACGTTCGGAGCTGTTTTTT. Protein product: CASSPVGTTRSELFF.

Here the CDR3 DNA reads TGTGCCAGCAGCCAAGCCTCAGGCTTCTATGGCTACACCTTC. Amino acids: CASSQASGFYGYTF. J is TRBJ1-2 and V is TRBV3-1 (or the pseudogene TRBV3-2), with D unclear. The germline V gene has CDR1 LGHDT and CDR2 YNNKEL (reference sequence). This CDR3 has 14 amino acids. The V and J ends lost 1 base and 4 bases respectively, with 10 bases between them.

V is TRBV18 and J is TRBJ1-1; 7 bases map to TRBD1. Unmatched junction bases numbered 8, after V lost 7 bases and J lost 6 bases. CDR3 length: 13 residues. Germline V lookup: CDR1 KGHSH, CDR2 LQKENI. The chain's CDR3 is CASFSTGRPEAFF. The CDR3 DNA follows: TGTGCCAGCTTCTCGACAGGGAGACCTGAAGCTTTCTTT.

The rearrangement links TRBV24-1 to TRBJ2-7; 10 nucleotides agree with TRBD1. This CDR3 region has 18 residues. Germline CDR1 KGHDR, CDR2 SFDVKD. V shed 3 bases and J 1 base; nucleotides not matched to a gene: 11. The CDR3 is CATSDPQPGTGDSYEQYF. As DNA, the CDR3 is TGTGCCACCAGTGATCCTCAGCCAGGGACAGGGGATTCCTACGAGCAGTACTTC.

The V call is TRBV14, the J call TRBJ1-1; D is possibly TRBD1 (6 bases). Germline V lookup: CDR1 SGHDN, CDR2 FVKESK. There are 14 residues in the CDR3. Trimming pared 4 bases from V and 4 bases from J, leaving 13 bases between. CDR3 sequence: CASSLQGSGTEAFF. In DNA form, the CDR3 reads TGTGCCAGCAGCCTGCAGGGGAGCGGCACTGAAGCTTTCTTT.

V is TRBV10-1 and J is TRBJ2-1; 12 nucleotides align to TRBD2. The CDR3 is 16 residues long. Germline assignment: CDR1 WNHNN and CDR2 SYGVQD (reference sequence). V gave up 1 base and J gave up 5 bases; unmatched junction bases: 3. The CDR3 spells CASSEWTSGENNEQFF. As DNA, the CDR3 is TGCGCCAGCAGTGAGTGGACTAGCGGGGAAAACAATGAGCAGTTCTTC.

The sample holds one count of this clone. The gene calls are TRBV6-2 or TRBV6-3 and TRBJ1-5, with a weak D call TRBD1 (6 bases). The CDR3 is 14 amino acids. Germline CDR1 and CDR2: MNHEY and SVGEGT. The V end was cut by 6 bases, the J end by 4 bases, with 13 bases between. The CDR3 DNA follows: TGTGCCAGCAGCATCACAGGGAAGAATCAGCCCCAGCATTTT. Amino acid sequence: CASSITGKNQPQHF.

The chain carries TRBV2 and TRBJ1-1, with D maybe TRBD1 (5 bases). The CDR3 runs 14 residues. Trimming shortened V by 7 bases and J by 0 bases, and 12 bases separated the two germline ends. Germline V CDR1 and CDR2: SNHLY, FYNNEI. The CDR3 sequence is CASNRRGLNTEAFF. The CDR3 DNA reads as TGTGCCAGCAATCGAAGGGGTCTGAACACTGAAGCTTTCTTT.

Here the CDR3 DNA reads TGTGCCAGCAGCTACGGACAGAATCAGCCCCAGCATTTT. Translating gives CASSYGQNQPQHF. V and J are TRBV13 and TRBJ1-5, with D possibly being TRBD1 (6 bases). This CDR3 contains 13 residues. CDR1 is PRHDT, CDR2 FYEKMQ, per germline (reference sequence). V shed 4 bases and J shed 4 bases, with 8 bases lying between them.